These 21 T cell receptor beta chains share one sample of origin, sequenced in a study of PD-1 blockade in classical Hodgkin lymphoma. Assay used: immunoSEQ multiplex PCR; TCRdb lists only in-frame clones, some missing. The sample shows approximately 60,000 clones, approximately 88% of them seen only once. Autologous stem cell transplantation was followed by relapse in every patient, and brentuximab vedotin exposure varied. Sequences were derived from peripheral blood mononuclear cells (PBMCs), sampled at baseline. These receptors were taken from a human donor with classical Hodgkin lymphoma.

This chain joins TRBV7-9 and TRBJ2-7, with D perhaps TRBD1 or TRBD2 (6 bases each). With 7 bases removed from V and 3 bases from J, the gap between germline ends came to 22 bases. The length of the CDR3 is 16 residues. Germline CDR1 is SEHNR and CDR2 is FQNEAQ (reference sequence). CDR3 DNA: TGTGCCAGCATCCTCCTATGGGGGGCCCCAGGCTACGAGCAGTACTTC. Protein product: CASILLWGAPGYEQYF. The full variable domain, its missing parts supplied by reference TRBV7-9 and TRBJ2-7, is DTGVSQNPRHKITKRGQNVTFRCDPISEHNRLYWYRQTLGQGPEFLTYFQNEAQLEKSRLLSDRFSAERPKGSFSTLEIQRTEQGDSAMYLCASILLWGAPGYEQYFGPGTRLTVT.

The chain combines TRBV30 with TRBJ2-5; D might be TRBD1 (5 bases). Trimming took off 5 bases at V and 2 bases at J, with 6 bases between the two ends. This CDR3 is 11 amino acids long. CDR1 is GTSNPN, CDR2 SVGIG, per germline (reference sequence). The CDR3 sequence: CAWGHQETQYF. For the CDR3, the DNA is TGTGCCTGGGGACATCAAGAGACCCAGTACTTC. The whole variable domain, filled in from reference TRBV30 and TRBJ2-5, reads SQTIHQWPATLVQPVGSPLSLECTVEGTSNPNLYWYRQAAGRGLQLLFYSVGIGQISSEVPQNLSASRPQDRQFILSSKKLLLSDSGFYLCAWGHQETQYFGPGTRLLVL.

Notes on this clone: Other DNA sequences in the same sample also yield this CDR3. The chain couples TRBV27 to TRBJ1-5, with D maybe TRBD1 (5 bases). This CDR3 comprises 14 residues. Germline CDR1 and CDR2: MNHEY and SMNVEV (reference sequence). V shed 6 bases and J shed 6 bases, with 15 bases lying between them. CDR3 region: CASSPQAGGQPQHF. The CDR3 region has the DNA TGTGCCAGCAGCCCACAGGCGGGGGGTCAGCCCCAGCATTTT.

CDR3 nucleotide sequence: TGCGCCAGCAGAATAAGACCGTTCACCTACAATGAGCAGTTCTTC. This gives the protein CASRIRPFTYNEQFF. This sequence joins TRBV5-1 and TRBJ2-1; D ambiguous. Per the germline V gene, CDR1 is SGHRS and CDR2 is YFSETQ. V was trimmed by 5 bases and J by 2 bases, leaving 14 bases between them. The CDR3 sequence is 15 residues long.

The genes are TRBV7-3 and TRBJ2-7; D is perhaps TRBD1 (6 bases). The V gene's germline CDR1 is SGHTA and CDR2 FQGTGA. Trimming removed 1 base at V and 6 bases at J, with 16 bases between. This CDR3 region has 15 residues. CDR3 nucleotides: TGTGCCAGCAGCTTAAGCGGCGGTTGGGGGCGCGAGCAGTACTTC. Its protein product is CASSLSGGWGREQYF.

V is TRBV5-1 and J is TRBJ1-1; maybe TRBD1 (5 bases). V lost 0 bases, J lost 1 base, and 13 bases lay in between. Germline-derived CDR1 and CDR2 are SGHRS and YFSETQ. CDR3 length: 16 amino acids. In DNA form, the CDR3 reads TGCGCCAGCAGCTTGGGGGGAGGGCAGGGGAACACTGAAGCTTTCTTT. It codes for CASSLGGGQGNTEAFF.

The V call is TRBV7-2, the J call TRBJ2-1; 9 bases line up with TRBD1. Germline V CDR1 and CDR2: SGHTA, FQGNSA. Trimming removed 5 bases from V and 9 bases from J; junction bases left unmatched: 11. The CDR3 is 15 amino acids. CDR3 DNA: TGTGCCAGCAGCGTAAGGACAGGGGATGGTTTTGAGCAGTTCTTC. This codes for CASSVRTGDGFEQFF.

In this sample, this clone turned up once. The chain carries TRBV7-9 and TRBJ1-4, with a possible D match to TRBD1 (5 bases). Trimming removed 8 bases at V and 5 bases at J, with 24 bases between. Germline V gene data show CDR1 as SEHNR and CDR2 as FQNEAQ (reference sequence). The CDR3 is made up of 17 amino acids. The CDR3 region has the DNA TGTGCCAGCTCTTCCGGGACCCACGTACCAAAAAATGAAAAACTGTTTTTT. Translation gives CASSSGTHVPKNEKLFF.

The genes are TRBV9 and TRBJ2-1; 9 bases align to TRBD2. The CDR3 is 15 residues long. Germline values: CDR1 SGDLS, CDR2 YYNGEE. Unmatched junction bases numbered 4, after V lost 1 base and J lost 5 bases. CDR3 protein: CASSVPERGDNEQFF. The CDR3 nucleotides are TGTGCCAGCAGCGTACCCGAGCGGGGGGACAATGAGCAGTTCTTC.

The genes are TRBV6-6 and TRBJ1-3; 10 nucleotides match TRBD1. Per germline, CDR1 MNHNY and CDR2 SVGAGI (reference sequence). There are 15 residues in the CDR3. With V trimmed by 6 bases and J by 1 base, 3 bases remained unmatched. CDR3 residues: CASSRQGASGNTIYF. DNA for the CDR3: TGTGCCAGCAGCAGACAGGGGGCGTCTGGAAACACCATATATTTT.

This clone appeared a single time. The chain links TRBV27 to TRBJ1-4; no definite D call. Trimming removed 5 bases from V and 1 base from J, with 11 bases in between. Germline CDR1 is MNHEY and CDR2 is SMNVEV (reference sequence). This CDR3 is built from 15 residues. CDR3 in amino acids: CASSVGWGTNEKLFF. The CDR3 coding sequence is TGTGCCAGCAGTGTGGGCTGGGGAACTAATGAAAAACTGTTTTTT.

The V and J genes are TRBV9 and TRBJ2-3; D ambiguous. The CDR3 contains 16 residues. Germline V gene data show CDR1 as SGDLS and CDR2 as YYNGEE. The germline V and J ends were trimmed by 3 bases and 3 bases, with 17 bases remaining between them. The CDR3 DNA reads as TGTGCCAGCAGCGCACTGAACCCCAGAAGGACAGATACGCAGTATTTT. It yields the protein CASSALNPRRTDTQYF.

The V and J genes are TRBV9 and TRBJ2-3; D ambiguous. There are 16 residues in the CDR3. CDR1 is SGDLS, CDR2 YYNGEE, per germline. Trimming cost V 1 base and J 1 base, with 13 bases left between them. The CDR3 loop is CASSVTPSPRTDTQYF. The DNA of the CDR3 is TGTGCCAGCAGCGTAACCCCCTCGCCCCGCACAGATACGCAGTATTTT.

The rearrangement joins TRBV25-1 to TRBJ2-2; D is undetermined. CDR3 length equals 15 residues. CDR1 is MGHDK, CDR2 SYGVNS, per germline. Trimming removed 1 base at V and 0 bases at J, with 6 bases between. This CDR3 reads CASSEFSTNTGELFF. CDR3 in DNA: TGTGCCAGCAGTGAATTCAGCACGAACACCGGGGAGCTGTTTTTT.

V and J are TRBV4-1 and TRBJ1-4; D possibly corresponds to TRBD1 (5 bases). The CDR3 totals 19 residues. Germline V gene lookup returns CDR1 MGHRA and CDR2 YSYEKL. The V and J ends lost 0 bases and 6 bases respectively, with 23 bases between them. CDR3 residues: CASSQERTTVGGSDEKLFF. The DNA of the CDR3 is TGCGCCAGCAGCCAAGAGAGGACGACGGTGGGGGGGAGCGATGAAAAACTGTTTTTT.

The V and J genes are TRBV27 and TRBJ1-2; 10 positions match TRBD1. CDR1 is MNHEY and CDR2 is SMNVEV in the germline V gene (reference sequence). The CDR3 sequence is 13 residues long. Losses at the gene ends were 7 bases for V and 6 bases for J; bases not matched to a gene: 5. CDR3 DNA: TGTGCCAGCAAGGACAGGGGGTATGATGGCTACACCTTC. This codes for CASKDRGYDGYTF.

Here the CDR3 reads CASSYIQNQPQHF. In DNA form, the CDR3 reads TGTGCCAGCAGTTACATCCAAAATCAGCCCCAGCATTTT. This chain links TRBV6-6 with TRBJ1-5, with D unclear. This CDR3 has 13 residues. The ends were cut back, 2 bases at V and 4 bases at J, with 6 bases in the middle. Germline assignment: CDR1 MNHNY and CDR2 SVGAGI (reference sequence).

This clone was observed a few times. The V and J genes are TRBV18 and TRBJ1-1, with D hard to call. Germline CDR1 and CDR2: KGHSH and LQKENI. The ends were cut back, 4 bases at V and 7 bases at J, with 7 bases in the middle. The CDR3 totals 11 residues. CDR3 DNA: TGTGCCAGCTCACGCCCCTATGAAGCTTTCTTT. Residues: CASSRPYEAFF.

The chain is built from TRBV5-6 and TRBJ2-2; D is undetermined. CDR3 length equals 15 residues. CDR1 SGHDT and CDR2 YYEEEE come from the germline V gene. The germline V and J ends were trimmed by 0 bases and 0 bases, with 6 bases remaining between them. CDR3: CASSLGYANTGELFF. As DNA, the CDR3 is TGTGCCAGCAGCTTGGGGTACGCGAACACCGGGGAGCTGTTTTTT.

The CDR3 reads CATSRATLIAGEGTDTQYF. CDR3 DNA: TGTGCCACCAGCAGAGCAACCCTTATAGCGGGGGAGGGCACAGATACGCAGTATTTT. J is TRBJ2-3 and V is TRBV15; 9 nucleotides match TRBD2. V gave up 1 base and J gave up 1 base; unmatched junction bases: 12. CDR3 length: 19 residues. In germline, CDR1 is LNHNV, CDR2 YYDKDF (reference sequence).

The chain is built from TRBV5-1 and TRBJ2-7; D is ambiguous. CDR3 size: 13 residues. Germline assignment: CDR1 SGHRS and CDR2 YFSETQ. V lost 9 bases and J 2 bases, leaving 15 bases between the germline ends. The chain's CDR3 is CATPPRPTYEQYF. CDR3 nucleotides: TGCGCCACCCCCCCCAGGCCAACCTACGAGCAGTACTTC.